These 26 T cell receptor beta chains originate from one sample sequenced in a study of blood T cell repertoires in COVID-19. Libraries were prepared by immunoSEQ multiplex PCR; TCRdb keeps only in-frame clonotypes and omits some of them. Of more than 95,000 clones in the sample, under 80% are singletons; the top ten hold roughly 2.6%. Sequenced input: peripheral blood. The receptors shown here come from a man in his fifties with acute or convalescent COVID-19.

The chain recombines TRBV7-8 with TRBJ1-5; maybe TRBD1 (6 bases). V gave up 5 bases and J gave up 7 bases, with 24 bases separating them. Per germline, CDR1 SGHVS and CDR2 FQNEAQ. This CDR3 is 17 amino acids long. The CDR3 protein is CASSPDRDTLGVQPQHF. The CDR3 nucleotides are TGTGCCAGCAGCCCAGACCGGGACACTTTAGGGGTCCAGCCCCAGCATTTT.

This chain links TRBV7-2 with TRBJ1-2; 9 bases are a match to TRBD1. With V trimmed by 5 bases and J by 7 bases, 11 bases remained unmatched. CDR3 length: 15 residues. The V gene's germline CDR1 is SGHTA and CDR2 FQGNSA. CDR3 coding DNA: TGTGCCAGCAGCCCCTTCGACGGACAGGGGTTTGGCTACACCTTC. Translation: CASSPFDGQGFGYTF.

The CDR3: CASSESTGYEQYF. The CDR3 DNA follows: TGCGCCAGCAGTGAGTCGACTGGTTACGAGCAGTACTTC. J is TRBJ2-7 and V is TRBV10-1, with unresolved D. The V end lost 0 bases, the J end lost 4 bases, and 7 bases lay between the germline ends. The germline V gene has CDR1 WNHNN and CDR2 SYGVQD (reference sequence). This CDR3 is 13 amino acids long.

CDR3 sequence: CASSRPGQSYGYTF. The CDR3 DNA sequence: TGTGCCAGCAGTCGCCCGGGACAGAGTTATGGCTACACCTTC. The chain recombines TRBV6-5 with TRBJ1-2; TRBD1 aligns across 7 bases. Unmatched junction bases numbered 8, after V lost 5 bases and J lost 5 bases. Germline V CDR1 and CDR2: MNHEY, SVGAGI. This CDR3 comprises 14 residues.

The rearrangement uses TRBV7-9 and TRBJ1-2; TRBD1 matches 7 bases. The CDR3 runs 11 residues. The ends lost 11 bases at V and 3 bases at J; junction bases unmatched: 3. Germline lookup yields CDR1 SEHNR and CDR2 FQNEAQ (reference sequence). The CDR3 DNA reads TGTGCCGACAGGGCGGACTATGGCTACACCTTC. The encoded protein is CADRADYGYTF.

The CDR3 is CASATSGTSSYEQYF. Written as DNA, the CDR3 is TGCGCCAGCGCGACGAGCGGGACGTCCTCCTACGAGCAGTACTTC. The V and J genes are TRBV5-1 and TRBJ2-7; 7 bases are shared with TRBD2. The germline gives CDR1 SGHRS, CDR2 YFSETQ. V gave up 7 bases and J gave up 0 bases; unmatched junction bases: 10. This CDR3 has 15 residues.

The chain combines TRBV3-1 (or the pseudogene TRBV3-2) with TRBJ2-7, with TRBD1 identical over 11 bases. Germline CDR1 and CDR2: LGHDT and YNNKEL (reference sequence). V gave up 4 bases and J gave up 5 bases; unmatched junction bases: 10. There are 16 residues in the CDR3. The CDR3 here is CASSLPGGQGAHEQYF. DNA of the CDR3: TGTGCCAGCAGCCTCCCCGGAGGACAGGGGGCTCACGAGCAGTACTTC.

The chain employs TRBV19 and TRBJ2-3; a weak D match, TRBD2 (5 bases). Germline V gene lookup returns CDR1 LNHDA and CDR2 SQIVND (reference sequence). V was clipped by 6 bases and J by 3 bases, with 13 bases between them. This CDR3 is 14 amino acids long. The CDR3 sequence: CASSHGRTTDTQYF. In DNA form, the CDR3 reads TGTGCCAGTAGCCACGGACGGACTACAGATACGCAGTATTTT.

This chain connects TRBV5-6 to TRBJ2-3; D not certain. Germline CDR1 reads SGHDT; CDR2 reads YYEEEE. The V and J ends lost 0 bases and 1 base respectively, with 6 bases between them. This CDR3 has 14 amino acids. The CDR3 DNA reads as TGTGCCAGCAGCTTGGACATCGGCACAGATACGCAGTATTTT. It yields the protein CASSLDIGTDTQYF. Using reference TRBV5-6 and TRBJ2-3 for the parts outside the CDR3, the full variable domain is DAGVTQSPTHLIKTRGQQVTLRCSPKSGHDTVSWYQQALGQGPQFIFQYYEEEERQRGNFPDRFSGHQFPNYSSELNVNALLLGDSALYLCASSLDIGTDTQYFGPGTRLTVL.

The chain carries TRBV6-6 and TRBJ1-1, with D possibly being TRBD1 (5 bases). CDR1 is MNHNY, CDR2 SVGAGI, per germline (reference sequence). Deletions cut 2 bases from V and 7 bases from J, with 11 bases between. This CDR3 is built from 13 residues. The CDR3 sequence is CASSYPGFSEAFF. The DNA for the CDR3 is TGTGCCAGCAGTTACCCAGGGTTCAGTGAAGCTTTCTTT.

J is TRBJ1-1 and V is TRBV9, with D possibly being TRBD1 (6 bases). The CDR3 has 13 amino acids. CDR1 is SGDLS and CDR2 is YYNGEE in the germline V gene. Trimming cost V 3 bases and J 6 bases, with 12 bases left between them. The CDR3 here is CASSGQDHAEAFF. The CDR3, as DNA: TGTGCCAGCAGCGGACAGGATCACGCTGAAGCTTTCTTT.

The gene calls are TRBV30 and TRBJ1-6; D gene ambiguous. Trimming shortened V by 1 base and J by 4 bases, and 5 bases separated the two germline ends. Germline loops: CDR1 GTSNPN, CDR2 SVGIG (reference sequence). The CDR3 runs 13 residues. CDR3 loop: CAWSGEYNSPLHF. In DNA form, the CDR3 reads TGTGCCTGGAGTGGAGAATATAATTCACCCCTCCACTTT.

The chain's CDR3 is CASSRLAGSSYEQYF. The CDR3 coding sequence is TGTGCCAGCAGTAGACTAGCGGGATCCTCCTACGAGCAGTACTTC. The chain is built from TRBV11-2 and TRBJ2-7, with 11 bases matching TRBD2. V was clipped by 6 bases and J by 0 bases; unmatched bases: 4. The CDR3 covers 15 residues. Germline loops: CDR1 SGHAT, CDR2 FQNNGV.

The chain combines TRBV5-4 with TRBJ2-1; 10 positions match TRBD2. In germline, CDR1 is SGHNT, CDR2 YYREEE (reference sequence). V lost 3 bases and J lost 5; bases outside the gene matches: 11. CDR3 size: 17 residues. The CDR3 nucleotides read TGTGCCAGCAGCTGGGGTGGGCTAGCGGGGGCCGACAATGAGCAGTTCTTC. Residues: CASSWGGLAGADNEQFF.

The rearrangement uses TRBV7-9 and TRBJ2-3, with 9 bases aligning to TRBD2. V was pared by 0 bases and J by 3 bases, with 10 bases of the junction left unmatched. CDR1 and CDR2 from the germline V gene are SEHNR and FQNEAQ (reference sequence). The CDR3 runs to 18 residues. The CDR3 nucleotides read TGTGCCAGCAGCTTAGCGGGGCTAGCGGGGTTCTGGACAGATACGCAGTATTTT. Translation: CASSLAGLAGFWTDTQYF.

The chain is built from TRBV19 and TRBJ2-3; 12 bases are a match to TRBD2. The CDR3 extends over 18 amino acids. Trimming at V came to 6 bases and at J to 1 base, leaving 11 bases not matched to a gene. Germline assignment: CDR1 LNHDA and CDR2 SQIVND (reference sequence). The CDR3 nucleotides read TGTGCCAGTAGCCCGACTAGCGGGGGAGTTATGGGCACAGATACGCAGTATTTT. Protein sequence: CASSPTSGGVMGTDTQYF.

The rearrangement links TRBV28 to TRBJ1-2; possible D gene TRBD1, 5 bases. CDR1 is MDHEN and CDR2 is SYDVKM in the germline V gene. CDR3 length: 15 residues. V dropped 7 bases and J dropped 4 bases, with 19 bases sitting between them. The chain's CDR3 is CASKYMKGRGYGYTF. CDR3 coding DNA: TGTGCCAGCAAATACATGAAGGGGCGCGGCTATGGCTACACCTTC.

The table lists this clone with a count of one. The rearrangement links TRBV2 to TRBJ2-1; 7 nucleotides line up with TRBD2. Germline V CDR1 and CDR2: SNHLY, FYNNEI. CDR3 length equals 17 residues. V shed 6 bases and J 1 base; nucleotides not matched to a gene: 12. The CDR3 bases are TGTGCCAGCAGATTGACTAGCTATCAAGGATCCTACAATGAGCAGTTCTTC. Translating it yields CASRLTSYQGSYNEQFF.

The V gene is TRBV7-9, the J gene TRBJ1-1; D might be TRBD1 (5 bases). The germline gives CDR1 SEHNR, CDR2 FQNEAQ (reference sequence). V was clipped by 5 bases and J by 1 base, with 11 bases between them. The CDR3 extends over 14 amino acids. DNA for the CDR3: TGTGCCAGCAGCCTGGGGCTGACGAACACTGAAGCTTTCTTT. Translation: CASSLGLTNTEAFF.

The J gene is TRBJ2-1, the V gene TRBV28; D unclear. Germline loops: CDR1 MDHEN, CDR2 SYDVKM. Trimming cost V 3 bases and J 7 bases, with 10 bases left between them. The CDR3 contains 13 residues. The CDR3 is CASSFPFLNEQFF. CDR3 DNA: TGTGCCAGCAGTTTCCCGTTTCTAAATGAGCAGTTCTTC.

The gene calls are TRBV12-3 or TRBV12-4 and TRBJ2-1; D possibly corresponds to TRBD2 (6 bases). CDR3 length equals 12 residues. The germline V and J ends were trimmed by 5 bases and 15 bases, with 17 bases remaining between them. CDR3 sequence reads: CASSRAGLGLFF. The CDR3 nucleotides read TGTGCCAGCAGTCGAGCGGGCCTAGGTTTGTTCTTC.

This clone showed up just a few times. The rearrangement joins TRBV27 to TRBJ1-1, with TRBD1 matching 11 bases. Trimming took 4 bases from V and 5 from J; bases not matched to a gene: 15. The CDR3 is 18 residues long. Per germline, CDR1 MNHEY and CDR2 SMNVEV (reference sequence). CDR3 residues: CASSSTGTGGRLWTEAFF. The CDR3 bases are TGTGCCAGCAGTTCCACCGGGACAGGGGGGAGGTTGTGGACTGAAGCTTTCTTT.

The genes are TRBV10-3 and TRBJ1-1; 10 nucleotides agree with TRBD1. V trimming: 6 bases; J trimming: 4 bases; junction bases outside the gene matches: 5. CDR3 size: 14 residues. The V gene's germline CDR1 is ENHRY and CDR2 SYGVKD. CDR3 in DNA: TGTGCCATCAGCGACAGGGGGCCAGGCACTGAAGCTTTCTTT. Translated: CAISDRGPGTEAFF.

The chain is built from TRBV9 and TRBJ2-1; weak D call: TRBD1 (6 bases). The CDR3 sequence is 14 residues long. V lost 0 bases and J lost 9, with 13 bases in between. The germline V gene encodes CDR1 SGDLS and CDR2 YYNGEE. The CDR3, as DNA: TGTGCCAGCAGCGTAGATCAGGGGCGAGGTGAGCAGTTCTTC. Protein product: CASSVDQGRGEQFF. Together with reference TRBV9 and TRBJ2-1, the CDR3 gives the full variable domain: DSGVTQTPKHLITATGQRVTLRCSPRSGDLSVYWYQQSLDQGLQFLIQYYNGEERAKGNILERFSAQQFPDLHSELNLSSLELGDSALYFCASSVDQGRGEQFFGPGTRLTVL.

This chain connects TRBV14 to TRBJ1-1; no clear D. Deletions cut 0 bases from V and 0 bases from J, with 5 bases between. Germline V gene lookup returns CDR1 SGHDN and CDR2 FVKESK. CDR3 length: 14 amino acids. CDR3 residues: CASSQDRLNTEAFF. The CDR3 DNA is TGTGCCAGCAGCCAAGACAGGCTGAACACTGAAGCTTTCTTT.

The chain uses TRBV12-3 or TRBV12-4 and TRBJ1-6; D is possibly TRBD1 (6 bases). V was trimmed by 5 bases and J by 11 bases, leaving 10 bases between them. This CDR3 is 12 amino acids long. This CDR3 reads CASSTQGTPLHF. DNA for the CDR3: TGTGCCAGCAGTACCCAGGGGACACCCCTCCACTTT.